Each of the 26 T cell receptor beta chains below was sequenced from the same sample in a study of blood T cells in healthy people across ages. The second PCR ran roughly 7 to 12 cycles with a sample-barcoded 5' primer and J-beta primers. TCRdb reanalysed the 5' RACE reads using MiXCR and keeps one entry per CDR3 protein. This sample yields about 770,000 distinct CDR3 sequences, of which around 42% are seen a single time; roughly 19% belongs to the top ten. Sequenced input: blood. These TCRs come from a man aged 55 to 69 in good health.

V is TRBV6-2 or TRBV6-3 and J is TRBJ2-5; D is unresolved. Trimming cost V 0 bases and J 13 bases, with 12 bases left between them. Per germline, CDR1 MNHEY and CDR2 SVGEGT. The CDR3 consists of 12 residues. The CDR3 spells CASSYSSVSLYF. The CDR3 DNA sequence: TGTGCCAGCAGTTACTCGTCTGTCAGTCTGTACTTC.

This clonotype was observed once. The V gene is TRBV7-9, the J gene TRBJ2-3; no clear D. The V gene lost 5 bases and the J gene lost 4 bases, with 10 bases spanning the gap. CDR1 is SEHNR and CDR2 is FQNEAQ in the germline V gene (reference sequence). This CDR3 spans 13 amino acids. CDR3: CASSRLLSDTQYF. The CDR3 DNA reads TGTGCCAGCAGCCGCTTGTTGTCAGATACGCAGTATTTT.

A single count supports this clonotype. This rearrangement joins TRBV18 to TRBJ1-1; D unclear. Trimming shortened V by 2 bases and J by 4 bases, and 11 bases separated the two germline ends. Germline CDR1 and CDR2: KGHSH and LQKENI. The CDR3 spans 14 residues. CDR3 DNA sequence: TGTGCCAGCTCACCATCTTCCCTAGGCACTGAAGCTTTCTTT. It specifies CASSPSSLGTEAFF.

This clonotype was recorded a few times. V gene TRBV4-1 combines with J gene TRBJ1-2; 8 nucleotides line up with TRBD1. The CDR3 loop spans 14 amino acids. The trim removed 0 bases at V and 7 bases at J, leaving 4 bases unmatched. Germline V gives CDR1 MGHRA, CDR2 YSYEKL. The chain's CDR3 is CASSQESRGLGYTF. The DNA of the CDR3 is TGCGCCAGCAGCCAAGAAAGCAGGGGGCTTGGCTACACCTTC.

In regard to this clonotype: Given a much more abundant clone one base away, this may be a read error. The J gene is TRBJ2-3, the V gene TRBV7-3; possible D gene TRBD1, 5 bases. The CDR3 totals 15 residues. Per the germline V gene, CDR1 is SGHTA and CDR2 is FQGTGA. As DNA, the CDR3 is TGTGCCAGCAGCTTAACAGCAGGGTACACAGGTACGCAGTATTTT. Its translation: CASSLTAGYTGTQYF.

The chain employs TRBV20-1 and TRBJ2-7; D remains ambiguous. The CDR3 covers 13 residues. Trimming cost V 0 bases and J 3 bases, with 9 bases left between them. The germline gives CDR1 DFQATT, CDR2 SNEGSKA (reference sequence). The CDR3 DNA reads as TGCAGTGCTAGAGATTGGCTAAACTACGAGCAGTACTTC. The encoded protein is CSARDWLNYEQYF.

The chain couples TRBV20-1 to TRBJ2-6, with 12 bases lining up with TRBD1. The CDR3 has 18 residues. Trimming cost V 1 base and J 0 bases; bases outside gene matches: 4. CDR1 is DFQATT, CDR2 SNEGSKA, per germline (reference sequence). The CDR3 sequence: CSARGGQGAASGANVLTF. Written as DNA, the CDR3 is TGCAGTGCTAGAGGGGGACAGGGGGCAGCCTCTGGGGCCAACGTCCTGACTTTC.

This clonotype was counted between two and nine times. The chain has TRBV6-2 or TRBV6-3 and TRBJ2-5; no clear D. Germline V gives CDR1 MNHEY, CDR2 SVGEGT. The V end lost 1 base, the J end lost 1 base, and 4 bases lay between the germline ends. The CDR3 runs 13 residues. CDR3 in amino acids: CASSYYSQETQYF. The CDR3 DNA reads TGTGCCAGCAGTTACTACAGCCAAGAGACCCAGTACTTC.

This clonotype was recorded a few times. The V call is TRBV5-1, the J call TRBJ2-3; the match to TRBD2 covers 7 bases. Trimming took 3 bases from V and 4 from J; bases not matched to a gene: 11. Per germline, CDR1 SGHRS and CDR2 YFSETQ. This CDR3 spans 16 amino acids. The CDR3 nucleotides read TGCGCCAGCAGCTATACAGCGGGGTCGGGCGCAGATACGCAGTATTTT. This codes for CASSYTAGSGADTQYF. Using reference TRBV5-1 and TRBJ2-3 for the parts outside the CDR3, the full variable domain is KAGVTQTPRYLIKTRGQQVTLSCSPISGHRSVSWYQQTPGQGLQFLFEYFSETQRNKGNFPGRFSGRQFSNSRSEMNVSTLELGDSALYLCASSYTAGSGADTQYFGPGTRLTVL.

This clonotype was detected only a few times. V is TRBV9 and J is TRBJ2-1, with unresolved D. Between the trimmed V and J ends, which lost 0 bases and 9 bases, there was a span of 10 bases. This CDR3 comprises 13 residues. The germline gives CDR1 SGDLS, CDR2 YYNGEE. The CDR3 protein is CASSVEVVGEQFF. The DNA for the CDR3 is TGTGCCAGCAGCGTAGAAGTTGTCGGTGAGCAGTTCTTC.

This chain links TRBV5-6 with TRBJ2-3, with a possible D match to TRBD2 (6 bases). This CDR3 contains 14 residues. Trimming left V 0 bases short and J 7 bases short, with 12 bases between. Germline V gene data show CDR1 as SGHDT and CDR2 as YYEEEE. CDR3 DNA: TGTGCCAGCAGCTTGGAGGCGGGGTCGAATACGCAGTATTTT. This gives the protein CASSLEAGSNTQYF. The full variable domain, its missing parts supplied by reference TRBV5-6 and TRBJ2-3, is DAGVTQSPTHLIKTRGQQVTLRCSPKSGHDTVSWYQQALGQGPQFIFQYYEEEERQRGNFPDRFSGHQFPNYSSELNVNALLLGDSALYLCASSLEAGSNTQYFGPGTRLTVL.

The sample holds one count of this clonotype. The chain carries TRBV6-2 or TRBV6-3 and TRBJ1-5; 7 positions match TRBD1. Germline CDR1 and CDR2: MNHEY and SVGEGT. This CDR3 has 17 residues. Germline trimming cut 6 bases from V and 1 base from J; bases unmatched to any gene: 12. The CDR3 is CASSPYRQGLSNQPQHF. In nucleotides, the CDR3 is TGTGCCAGCAGCCCCTACCGACAGGGCCTGAGCAATCAGCCCCAGCATTTT.

This clonotype has a handful of counts. This rearrangement joins TRBV7-2 to TRBJ2-7, with TRBD2 matching over 7 bases. The CDR3 spans 12 residues. The V segment lost 5 bases and the J segment 6 bases; nucleotides outside the gene matches: 4. Per the germline V gene, CDR1 is SGHTA and CDR2 is FQGNSA. CDR3 DNA sequence: TGTGCCAGCAGCCAGCGGGGTGGCGAGCAGTACTTC. This codes for CASSQRGGEQYF.

Notes on this clonotype: This may come from a read error, since a much larger clone is one base off. The V call is TRBV7-3, the J call TRBJ2-1; a possible D gene is TRBD2 (5 bases). Germline V gene sequence: CDR1 SGHTA, CDR2 FQGTGA. V lost 6 bases, J lost 4 bases, and 19 bases lay in between. The CDR3 spans 16 residues. Written as DNA, the CDR3 is TGTGCCAGCAGGGATATTGCAGGAGGCGGTTACAATGAGCAGTTCTTC. It is translated as CASRDIAGGGYNEQFF. The complete variable domain, with remaining parts taken from reference TRBV7-3 and TRBJ2-1, reads GAGVSQTPSNKVTEKGKYVELRCDPISGHTALYWYRQSLGQGPEFLIYFQGTGAADDSGLPNDRFFAVRPEGSVSTLKIQRTERGDSAVYLCASRDIAGGGYNEQFFGPGTRLTVL.

This clonotype was detected a few times. The CDR3 loop reads CASSYIRGETQYF. CDR3 sequence (DNA): TGTGCCAGCAGTTACATAAGAGGAGAGACCCAGTACTTC. The rearrangement joins TRBV6-2 or TRBV6-3 to TRBJ2-5; D ambiguous. The CDR3 is made up of 13 amino acids. Trimming took 2 bases from V and 4 from J, leaving 8 bases between them. Germline CDR1 reads MNHEY; CDR2 reads SVGEGT.

This clonotype was seen a few times. V usage is TRBV20-1 and J usage is TRBJ2-7; 10 bases match TRBD2. Losses at the gene ends were 5 bases for V and 2 bases for J; bases not matched to a gene: 9. CDR1 DFQATT and CDR2 SNEGSKA come from the germline V gene (reference sequence). The CDR3 sequence is 15 residues long. CDR3 nucleotide sequence: TGCAGTGCTCCCCCGGCTAGCGGGGGACCCTACGAGCAGTACTTC. This gives the protein CSAPPASGGPYEQYF.

CDR3 nucleotide sequence: TGCAGTGCTAGAGAGTATGAGCGAGAGACCCAGTACTTC. Residues: CSAREYERETQYF. This sequence joins TRBV20-1 and TRBJ2-5, with D hard to call. Trimming removed 0 bases from V and 4 bases from J, with 9 bases in between. CDR3 length equals 13 residues. Germline CDR1 and CDR2: DFQATT and SNEGSKA (reference sequence).

The rearrangement joins TRBV7-6 to TRBJ1-6, with TRBD1 as a possible D gene (5 bases). V was pared by 5 bases and J by 10 bases, with 18 bases between. The germline gives CDR1 SGHVS, CDR2 FNYEAQ. CDR3 length: 15 residues. The CDR3 reads CASSPGGVRGSPLHF. The CDR3, as DNA: TGTGCCAGCAGCCCGGGGGGAGTTCGGGGATCACCCCTCCACTTT.

This clonotype was counted a few times. This chain links TRBV7-2 with TRBJ1-6; possibly TRBD1 for D (5 bases). The V gene lost 1 base and the J gene lost 8 bases, with 21 bases spanning the gap. In germline, CDR1 is SGHTA, CDR2 FQGNSA. This CDR3 is 18 amino acids long. As DNA, the CDR3 is TGTGCCAGCAGCTTAGTACCCCAGGGTAGTGTCGTCTATTCACCCCTCCACTTT. This codes for CASSLVPQGSVVYSPLHF.

This clonotype was found once. The chain joins TRBV20-1 to TRBJ1-2; 10 bases fit TRBD1. J lost 8 bases, V lost 3 bases, and 9 bases had no gene match. Germline assignment: CDR1 DFQATT and CDR2 SNEGSKA (reference sequence). The CDR3 extends over 14 amino acids. For the CDR3, the DNA is TGCAGTGCTAGTGGGACAGGGGATTTCGGCGGCTACACCTTC. This sequence encodes CSASGTGDFGGYTF.

The CDR3 loop is CASSDSWGADTQYF. The CDR3 bases are TGTGCCAGCAGCGATTCCTGGGGTGCAGATACGCAGTATTTT. The rearrangement uses TRBV5-5 and TRBJ2-3, with D unclear. V lost 4 bases, J lost 4 bases, and 13 bases lay in between. The CDR3 extends over 14 amino acids. Germline V gene data show CDR1 as SGHKS and CDR2 as YYEKEE (reference sequence).

As for this clonotype: Germline and junction disagree at one end, which may indicate a read error. The chain is built from TRBV7-3 and TRBJ2-7, with 9 bases aligning to TRBD2. The CDR3 contains 14 residues. Germline CDR1 SGHTA, CDR2 FQGTGA. The CDR3 here is CACSKAGGSYEQYF. The CDR3 DNA sequence: TGTGCCTGCAGCAAAGCGGGGGGATCCTACGAGCAGTACTTC.

V and J are TRBV5-1 and TRBJ2-4; no clear D gene. The germline V gene encodes CDR1 SGHRS and CDR2 YFSETQ. The CDR3 totals 13 residues. Trimming shortened V by 4 bases and J by 6 bases, and 11 bases separated the two germline ends. The CDR3 sequence: CASSDVDGNIQYF. The CDR3 region has the DNA TGCGCCAGCAGCGACGTAGACGGAAACATTCAGTACTTC.

This clonotype has just a few counts. The chain uses TRBV7-9 and TRBJ2-5; D ambiguous. This CDR3 comprises 12 residues. Germline V lookup: CDR1 SEHNR, CDR2 FQNEAQ (reference sequence). V was pared by 5 bases and J by 11 bases, with 15 bases between. CDR3 sequence: CASSPSLAEQYF. Here the CDR3 DNA reads TGTGCCAGCAGCCCGTCGTTGGCGGAGCAGTACTTC.

The V call is TRBV20-1, the J call TRBJ2-7; 7 nucleotides match TRBD1. Trimming removed 6 bases from V and 0 bases from J; junction bases left unmatched: 14. Looked up from germline, CDR1 is DFQATT and CDR2 is SNEGSKA (reference sequence). The CDR3 loop spans 16 amino acids. Here the CDR3 DNA reads TGCAGTGCCCCTGGCACAGGGGCTTTCTTCTCCTACGAGCAGTACTTC. Translated, it gives CSAPGTGAFFSYEQYF.

The chain is built from TRBV10-2 and TRBJ2-1; TRBD1 aligns across 9 bases. Germline V gene lookup returns CDR1 WSHSY and CDR2 SAAADI. The CDR3 spans 14 residues. V lost 4 bases, J lost 9 bases, and 7 bases stayed unmatched. CDR3 bases: TGCGCCAGCAGTGGGGACAGGGAGGAAGGTGAGCAGTTCTTC. Its protein is CASSGDREEGEQFF.